This T cell receptor beta chain was sequenced for a study of T cell changes during pregnancy in multiple sclerosis. The CDR3 has 17 amino acids. Germline lookup yields CDR1 SGHRS and CDR2 YFSETQ. After removal of 0 bases from V and 5 bases from J, the junction contained 8 bases not matched to a gene. TCRdb's copy holds only in-frame clones and misses some; the assay was immunoSEQ multiplex PCR. In the table there are around 95,000 clones, around 92% of which are singletons. The specimen was peripheral blood, collected after pregnancy. V gene TRBV5-1 combines with J gene TRBJ2-2; TRBD2 matches 9 bases. The sequence was obtained from a female donor with multiple sclerosis, enrolled in a pregnancy study. CDR3 bases: TGCGCCAGCAGCTTGGCCATGGGACTAGCTTCAACCGGGGAGCTGTTTTTT. Encoded protein: CASSLAMGLASTGELFF.